These T cell receptor beta chains were read from a single sample in a study of blood T cell repertoires in COVID-19. Profiling relied on immunoSEQ multiplex PCR, and the TCRdb table lists in-frame clones only, not all of them. Counted here are about 400,000 clones, approximately 86% occurring once; the ten biggest clones make up about 2.1%. Sequencing was done on a sample of PBMCs or T cells enriched from blood (not recorded which). These receptors were obtained from a woman aged 40 to 50 with acute COVID-19. Both conserved end residues are part of each CDR3. The order of the fields is clone size, V gene, J gene, D gene, CDR3 DNA, CDR3 protein. A D gene is named only where the DNA matches it firmly. The size field is filled for only some rows; it gives once, few, many or a size class.

.,TRBV10-3,TRBJ2-7,TRBD1,TGTGCCATCAGTATGACAGGGCGCGAGCAGTACTTC,CAISMTGREQYF
.,TRBV5-1,TRBJ1-1,.,TGCGCCAGCAGCTTGGGAGCTCCGAACACTGAAGCTTTCTTT,CASSLGAPNTEAFF
.,TRBV4-1,TRBJ1-2,TRBD1,TGCGCCAGCAGCCAGTCGGACAGGGATCCTCGTGGCTACACCTTC,CASSQSDRDPRGYTF
.,TRBV11-3,TRBJ2-2,TRBD2,TGTGCCAGCAGCTCGGGACTAGCCGGGGAGCTGTTTTTT,CASSSGLAGELFF
.,TRBV9,TRBJ1-4,.,TGTGCCAGCAGCGCGCGGGACGGGAATGAAAAACTGTTTTTT,CASSARDGNEKLFF
.,TRBV7-9,TRBJ2-5,TRBD2,TGTGCCAGCAGCCCCCTCCGTCTGGGAGGGGAAGAGACCCAGTACTTC,CASSPLRLGGEETQYF
once,TRBV5-1,TRBJ2-1,TRBD1,TGCGCCAGCAGTGGGTGGCGGGACAGGGGCTACAATGAGCAGTTCTTC,CASSGWRDRGYNEQFF
.,TRBV5-1,TRBJ2-7,TRBD1,TGCGCCAGCGCCCGGGACAGGGGTTACGAGCAGTACTTC,CASARDRGYEQYF
.,TRBV5-4,TRBJ1-2,.,TGTGCCAGCAGCGTGCCGGGAGCTAGAACTCGGGGCTACACCTTC,CASSVPGARTRGYTF
.,TRBV5-4,TRBJ2-5,.,TGTGCCAGCAGCTTGGTTTTGTCCGGGGGGCCAGAGACCCAGTACTTC,CASSLVLSGGPETQYF
.,TRBV6-1,TRBJ1-6,.,TGTGCCAGCAGTGAATGGGGTGGGGGGTCACCCCTCCACTTT,CASSEWGGGSPLHF
.,TRBV6-4,TRBJ1-1,.,TGTGCCAGCAGTGTTGTGGATGGAGGGCAGACTGAAGCTTTCTTT,CASSVVDGGQTEAFF
.,TRBV9,TRBJ2-7,.,TGTGCCAGCAGTACCGACATTACCAACGAGCAGTACTTC,CASSTDITNEQYF
.,TRBV19,TRBJ1-5,.,TGTGCCAGTAGTATAAATCTTGCGGGCGGCCAGCCCCAGCATTTT,CASSINLAGGQPQHF
.,TRBV25-1,TRBJ2-5,TRBD2,TGTGCCAGCAGTGGGCTAGCGGGGGGAGAGACCCAGTACTTC,CASSGLAGGETQYF
.,TRBV7-2,TRBJ2-2,.,TGTGCCATCCTTAGTCTCACCGGGGAGCTGTTTTTT,CAILSLTGELFF
.,TRBV12-3/TRBV12-4,TRBJ1-2,TRBD1,TGTGCCAGCAGTCTTGACAGGGTTTATGGCTACACCTTC,CASSLDRVYGYTF
.,TRBV20-1,TRBJ2-4,.,TGCAGTGCTAGTTTGTTTGGAGTCGACAAAAACATTCAGTACTTC,CSASLFGVDKNIQYF
.,TRBV7-4,TRBJ2-4,.,TGTGCCAGCAGCTTAAAGGGGTTAGCCAAAAACATTCAGTACTTC,CASSLKGLAKNIQYF
.,TRBV19,TRBJ1-1,TRBD1,TGTGCCAGTATTCCCAGGGACAGGGGGCAGAACACTGAAGCTTTCTTT,CASIPRDRGQNTEAFF
.,TRBV5-4,TRBJ1-3,.,TGTGCCAGCAGCTTCTCTGCTGGAAACACCATATATTTT,CASSFSAGNTIYF
.,TRBV27,TRBJ2-7,TRBD1,TGTGCCAGCAGTTTAACCGGGACAGCCACCTACGAGCAGTACTTC,CASSLTGTATYEQYF
.,TRBV7-9,TRBJ2-3,.,TGTGCCAGCAGCATCGTAAGCGGTGATACGCAGTATTTT,CASSIVSGDTQYF
.,TRBV18,TRBJ1-2,TRBD1,TGTGCCAGCTCACCACCCCGACAGGGGCGGAATGGCTACACCTTC,CASSPPRQGRNGYTF
.,TRBV30,TRBJ1-2,.,TGTGCCTGGAGTGCCTCGCCAGGAAACTATGGCTACACCTTC,CAWSASPGNYGYTF
once,TRBV2,TRBJ2-7,TRBD1,TGTGCCAGCGCCGGGACAGGGGGGCACGAGCAGTACTTC,CASAGTGGHEQYF